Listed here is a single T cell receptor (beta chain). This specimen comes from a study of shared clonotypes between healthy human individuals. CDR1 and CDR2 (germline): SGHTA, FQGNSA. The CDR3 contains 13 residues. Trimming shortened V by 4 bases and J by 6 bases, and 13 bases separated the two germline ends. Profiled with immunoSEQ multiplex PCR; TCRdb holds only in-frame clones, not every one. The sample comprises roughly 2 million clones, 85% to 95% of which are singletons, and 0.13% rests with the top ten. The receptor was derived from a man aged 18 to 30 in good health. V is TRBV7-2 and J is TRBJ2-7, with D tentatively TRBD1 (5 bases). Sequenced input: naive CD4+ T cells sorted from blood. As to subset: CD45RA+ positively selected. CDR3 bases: TGTGCCAGCAGCTCGGGTAGGGGCCGCGAGCAGTACTTC. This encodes CASSSGRGREQYF.